This T cell receptor (beta chain) was sequenced for a study of shared clonotypes between healthy human individuals. Turning to the study itself: For every donor, three CD4 naive, three CD4 memory, two CD8 naive and one CD8 memory plates were used.

This clone has a handful of counts. At deep level, the assay was performed. Profiled with immunoSEQ multiplex PCR; TCRdb holds only in-frame clones, not every one. The data hold 550,000 to 850,000 clones, with about 74% observed a single time. The CDR3 totals 13 residues. CDR1 is MNHEY and CDR2 is SMNVEV in the germline V gene (reference sequence). V lost 6 bases and J 4 bases, leaving 10 bases between the germline ends. This chain uses TRBV27 with TRBJ1-3, with D hard to call. The sample taken for sequencing was memory CD4+ T cells sorted from blood. Subset defined: CD45RA-negative fraction. The source of this sequence is a woman aged 30 to 39 in good health. The DNA of the CDR3 is TGTGCCAGCAGATCGGCCGCAGGAAACACCATATATTTT. It translates to CASRSAAGNTIYF.